The 28 T cell receptor beta chains presented below share a single source sample, sequenced in a study of blood T cell repertoires in COVID-19. TCRdb's table, derived via immunoSEQ multiplex PCR, lists solely in-frame clones and lacks some. The data contain about 170,000 clones, around 84% of them singletons. The sample consisted of peripheral blood. These receptors originate from a woman in her seventies with COVID-19, enrolled during active disease.

This clone was detected a few times. This chain uses TRBV3-1 (or the pseudogene TRBV3-2) with TRBJ1-3, with 10 bases identical to TRBD1. Looked up from germline, CDR1 is LGHDT and CDR2 is YNNKEL (reference sequence). The V gene end was trimmed by 5 bases and the J gene end by 2 bases; junction bases not matched to a gene: 6. The length of the CDR3 is 16 residues. The CDR3 loop reads CASSDGQGEAGNTIYF. In DNA form, the CDR3 reads TGTGCCAGCAGCGATGGACAGGGGGAAGCTGGAAACACCATATATTTT.

This chain uses TRBV27 with TRBJ2-7, with TRBD2 matching over 11 bases. Germline V gene sequence: CDR1 MNHEY, CDR2 SMNVEV (reference sequence). V lost 3 bases, J lost 2 bases, and 6 bases stayed unmatched. The CDR3 is made up of 16 amino acids. The CDR3 spells CASSLGVAGGPYEQYF. The CDR3 coding sequence is TGTGCCAGCAGTTTGGGGGTAGCGGGAGGGCCCTACGAGCAGTACTTC.

V gene TRBV7-2 combines with J gene TRBJ1-2, with 12 bases that match TRBD1. V shed 5 bases and J 7 bases; nucleotides not matched to a gene: 11. Germline CDR1 SGHTA, CDR2 FQGNSA. The CDR3 spans 16 residues. This CDR3 is CASSLSTGTGGGGYTF. In DNA form, the CDR3 reads TGTGCCAGCAGCCTCTCTACCGGGACAGGGGGCGGTGGCTACACCTTC.

V and J are TRBV19 and TRBJ1-1, with TRBD1 identical over 11 bases. Per the germline V gene, CDR1 is LNHDA and CDR2 is SQIVND (reference sequence). The CDR3 loop spans 18 amino acids. Trimming cost V 3 bases and J 1 base; bases outside gene matches: 10. The CDR3: CASSMRTGGAIGNTEAFF. CDR3 coding DNA: TGTGCCAGTAGTATGAGGACAGGGGGCGCAATAGGGAACACTGAAGCTTTCTTT.

The chain couples TRBV11-3 to TRBJ2-2; D is unresolved. The CDR3 runs to 12 residues. Between the trimmed V and J ends, which lost 8 bases and 4 bases, there was a span of 8 bases. Germline lookup yields CDR1 SGHNT and CDR2 YENEEA. CDR3 DNA: TGTGCCAGCGGGCCTCTCACCGGGGAGCTGTTTTTT. It translates to CASGPLTGELFF.

This chain links TRBV7-2 with TRBJ1-1; D uncertain. V lost 1 base to trimming and J lost 8 bases, with 8 bases between them. In germline, CDR1 is SGHTA, CDR2 FQGNSA. The CDR3 length is 12 residues. CDR3 residues: CASSLGPKEAFF. DNA for the CDR3: TGTGCCAGCAGCTTAGGTCCAAAAGAAGCTTTCTTT.

In its sample, this clone was seen a few times. Other DNA sequences within the sample encode an identical CDR3. This chain connects TRBV30 to TRBJ1-3; 7 bases are a match to TRBD1. This CDR3 region has 15 residues. Trimming at V came to 3 bases and at J to 0 bases, leaving 5 bases not matched to a gene. The germline gives CDR1 GTSNPN, CDR2 SVGIG (reference sequence). CDR3: CAWSRDSGSGNTIYF. The CDR3 DNA sequence: TGTGCCTGGAGCCGGGACAGCGGCTCTGGAAACACCATATATTTT. The variable domain in full, with the rest retrieved from reference TRBV30 and TRBJ1-3, is SQTIHQWPATLVQPVGSPLSLECTVEGTSNPNLYWYRQAAGRGLQLLFYSVGIGQISSEVPQNLSASRPQDRQFILSSKKLLLSDSGFYLCAWSRDSGSGNTIYFGEGSWLTVV.

The chain carries TRBV27 and TRBJ2-5, with D perhaps matching TRBD2 (5 bases). The CDR3 contains 15 residues. V lost 0 bases and J 4 bases, leaving 12 bases between the germline ends. CDR1 and CDR2 from the germline V gene are MNHEY and SMNVEV (reference sequence). CDR3 region: CASSLSPGWGETQYF. As DNA, the CDR3 is TGTGCCAGCAGTTTATCCCCGGGGTGGGGAGAGACCCAGTACTTC.

V gene TRBV6-5 combines with J gene TRBJ2-2; D is perhaps TRBD2 (6 bases). V was cut by 7 bases and J by 4 bases, with 10 bases left in between. This CDR3 region has 13 residues. The germline V gene has CDR1 MNHEY and CDR2 SVGAGI. The CDR3 is CASTRGSTGELFF. CDR3 DNA sequence: TGTGCCAGCACCCGGGGGAGCACCGGGGAGCTGTTTTTT.

J is TRBJ2-1 and V is TRBV6-6, with D possibly matching TRBD1 (6 bases). V lost 5 bases, J lost 8 bases, and 19 bases lay in between. Germline CDR1 and CDR2: MNHNY and SVGAGI (reference sequence). This CDR3 has 15 residues. In DNA form, the CDR3 reads TGTGCCAGCAGTCACCGGGCAGGGGTATCGGATGAGCAGTTCTTC. Translated: CASSHRAGVSDEQFF.

This chain links TRBV19 with TRBJ2-1; perhaps TRBD1 as D (5 bases). Germline values: CDR1 LNHDA, CDR2 SQIVND (reference sequence). This CDR3 has 15 residues. V was cut by 3 bases and J by 7 bases, with 16 bases left in between. The CDR3 protein is CASSIRQGSRNEQFF. The CDR3 DNA is TGTGCCAGTAGTATCCGGCAGGGTAGTAGAAATGAGCAGTTCTTC.

In this sample, this clone turned up once. This chain connects TRBV30 to TRBJ2-1; possibly TRBD1 for D (5 bases). CDR3 size: 14 residues. With 0 bases removed from V and 10 bases from J, the gap between germline ends came to 16 bases. CDR1 and CDR2 (germline): GTSNPN, SVGIG (reference sequence). CDR3 nucleotide sequence: TGTGCCTGGAGTGTACCGTTGAAGGGGCTCGAGCAGTTCTTC. Translated, it gives CAWSVPLKGLEQFF.

This chain connects TRBV12-5 to TRBJ2-5; 7 bases agree with TRBD2. This CDR3 has 15 residues. The germline V gene encodes CDR1 LGHNT and CDR2 FRNRAP. V lost 0 bases and J lost 4; bases outside the gene matches: 5. CDR3 residues: CASGLVRLAGETQYF. Here the CDR3 DNA reads TGTGCTAGTGGTTTGGTACGACTAGCTGGAGAGACCCAGTACTTC.

This chain links TRBV28 with TRBJ2-3; the match to TRBD1 covers 10 bases. The CDR3 consists of 17 residues. Losses at the gene ends were 5 bases for V and 5 bases for J; bases not matched to a gene: 13. Germline V gene data show CDR1 as MDHEN and CDR2 as SYDVKM. CDR3 protein: CASSRNDRGQSGDTQYF. The CDR3 DNA follows: TGTGCCAGCAGTCGAAATGACAGGGGGCAGAGTGGAGATACGCAGTATTTT.

This chain uses TRBV19 with TRBJ1-5, with unresolved D. Trimming cost V 6 bases and J 4 bases, with 13 bases left between them. The CDR3 runs to 14 residues. Germline CDR1 is LNHDA and CDR2 is SQIVND (reference sequence). CDR3 in amino acids: CASSNPLRNQPQHF. Here the CDR3 DNA reads TGTGCCAGTAGCAATCCCCTGCGAAATCAGCCCCAGCATTTT.

The CDR3 bases are TGTGCCAGCAGCCGCGGACTAGCCAGAGGAGTCGGGGAGCTGTTTTTT. It translates to CASSRGLARGVGELFF. The rearrangement joins TRBV7-2 to TRBJ2-2; TRBD2 matches 8 bases. Germline trimming cut 5 bases from V and 7 bases from J; bases unmatched to any gene: 12. The germline V gene has CDR1 SGHTA and CDR2 FQGNSA. This CDR3 spans 16 amino acids.

The rearrangement links TRBV11-3 to TRBJ2-1, with D tentatively TRBD1 (7 bases). V lost 3 bases and J 0 bases, leaving 12 bases between the germline ends. Germline V CDR1 and CDR2: SGHNT, YENEEA. The CDR3 has 16 amino acids. The CDR3 region is CASSLGQTSSYNEQFF. In nucleotides, the CDR3 is TGTGCCAGCAGCTTGGGACAGACTAGCTCCTACAATGAGCAGTTCTTC. Full variable domain (outside the CDR3, taken from reference TRBV11-3 and TRBJ2-1): EAGVVQSPRYKIIEKKQPVAFWCNPISGHNTLYWYLQNLGQGPELLIRYENEEAVDDSQLPKDRFSAERLKGVDSTLKIQPAELGDSAVYLCASSLGQTSSYNEQFFGPGTRLTVL.

The chain has TRBV11-2 and TRBJ1-4; D is ambiguous. The CDR3 length is 12 residues. Germline CDR1 and CDR2: SGHAT and FQNNGV. Trimming took off 1 base at V and 5 bases at J, with 2 bases between the two ends. The CDR3 protein is CASSLVNEKLFF. CDR3 DNA: TGTGCCAGCAGCTTAGTAAATGAAAAACTGTTTTTT.

The J gene is TRBJ2-7, the V gene TRBV3-1 (or the pseudogene TRBV3-2), with 9 positions matching TRBD2. The CDR3 runs 14 residues. The V gene's germline CDR1 is LGHDT and CDR2 YNNKEL (reference sequence). J lost 6 bases, V lost 4 bases, and 7 bases had no gene match. In nucleotides, the CDR3 is TGTGCCAGCAGCCTGAGCGGGGGGTCCCCCGAGCAGTACGTC. Its protein product is CASSLSGGSPEQYV.

This chain joins TRBV20-1 and TRBJ1-2; possible D gene TRBD1, 6 bases. Per germline, CDR1 DFQATT and CDR2 SNEGSKA (reference sequence). The CDR3 has 11 amino acids. The CDR3: CKPQGNYGYTF. In DNA, the CDR3 is TGCAAACCACAGGGTAACTATGGCTACACCTTC.

This chain joins TRBV19 and TRBJ2-7; 7 bases match TRBD1. Germline CDR1 and CDR2: LNHDA and SQIVND (reference sequence). The CDR3 is 15 amino acids. With V trimmed by 3 bases and J by 0 bases, 5 bases remained unmatched. The DNA of the CDR3 is TGTGCCAGTAGTATCGCAGGGGGAAGCTCCTACGAGCAGTACTTC. Its protein product is CASSIAGGSSYEQYF.

The chain joins TRBV27 to TRBJ1-6, with D possibly TRBD1 on 5 matching bases. CDR3 length equals 16 residues. Germline CDR1 MNHEY, CDR2 SMNVEV (reference sequence). V lost 2 bases and J lost 7, with 15 bases in between. CDR3 residues: CASSLIPFRGNSPLHF. The CDR3 region has the DNA TGTGCCAGCAGTTTAATCCCCTTTCGGGGGAATTCACCCCTCCACTTT.

The rearrangement links TRBV9 to TRBJ2-3; weak D call: TRBD1 (5 bases). Germline CDR1 SGDLS, CDR2 YYNGEE. This CDR3 is 15 amino acids long. The V end lost 3 bases, the J end lost 5 bases, and 16 bases lay between the germline ends. Written as DNA, the CDR3 is TGTGCCAGCAGCGCCTTACCAGGGTTTGGAGATACGCAGTATTTT. Residues: CASSALPGFGDTQYF.

V usage is TRBV3-1 (or the pseudogene TRBV3-2) and J usage is TRBJ1-6, with unresolved D. The V gene's germline CDR1 is LGHDT and CDR2 YNNKEL (reference sequence). This CDR3 region has 15 residues. V lost 4 bases, J lost 0 bases, and 7 bases lay in between. Here the CDR3 reads CASSLGSSYNSPLHF. Written as DNA, the CDR3 is TGTGCCAGCAGCCTGGGGAGCTCCTATAATTCACCCCTCCACTTT.

The chain couples TRBV27 to TRBJ2-1; D not certain. The CDR3 consists of 17 residues. V lost 6 bases and J lost 5, with 23 bases in between. CDR1 and CDR2 (germline): MNHEY, SMNVEV (reference sequence). As DNA, the CDR3 is TGTGCCAGCAGACATCTTCGGTTTGGAGACCTTAACAATGAGCAGTTCTTC. It specifies CASRHLRFGDLNNEQFF.

This chain joins TRBV6-5 and TRBJ1-1, with TRBD1 as a possible D gene (5 bases). Trimming cost V 5 bases and J 4 bases, with 14 bases left between them. The CDR3 has 14 residues. Germline V CDR1 and CDR2: MNHEY, SVGAGI. CDR3 sequence reads: CASSRRGVLTEAFF. The CDR3 DNA reads as TGTGCCAGCAGTAGACGGGGGGTTCTCACTGAAGCTTTCTTT.

The chain has TRBV5-1 and TRBJ1-2; 8 bases align to TRBD1. Germline V gene data show CDR1 as SGHRS and CDR2 as YFSETQ. This CDR3 comprises 16 residues. Trimming took 0 bases from V and 5 from J; bases not matched to a gene: 9. CDR3 DNA sequence: TGCGCCAGCAGCTTGGCTGACAGGGGCGCGGGGTATGGCTACACCTTC. Translating it yields CASSLADRGAGYGYTF.

The chain links TRBV9 to TRBJ2-7; 11 nucleotides align to TRBD2. This CDR3 contains 17 residues. Unmatched junction bases numbered 12, after V lost 4 bases and J lost 3 bases. Germline V lookup: CDR1 SGDLS, CDR2 YYNGEE. CDR3 nucleotide sequence: TGTGCCAGCAGCCTTATCTGGGAGGGACTAGCGGACTACGAGCAGTACGTC. Residues: CASSLIWEGLADYEQYV.